The next 25 T cell receptor beta chains were all read from a single sample in a study of blood T cell repertoires in COVID-19. Clones were sequenced by immunoSEQ multiplex PCR, and TCRdb holds only the in-frame ones, with some missing. The profile covers about 200,000 clones, with approximately 80% appearing a single time and under 15% taken by the ten largest. The sequenced sample consisted of peripheral blood. The receptors derive from a human donor in a cohort sampled during active COVID-19.

V gene TRBV27 combines with J gene TRBJ1-2; no reliable D call. V lost 4 bases, J lost 3 bases, and 18 bases lay in between. This CDR3 spans 16 amino acids. Germline V CDR1 and CDR2: MNHEY, SMNVEV (reference sequence). CDR3 in DNA: TGTGCCAGCAGTTCCCCGGAGAGTGCGGAGTACTATGGCTACACCTTC. The encoded protein is CASSSPESAEYYGYTF.

This clone showed up just once. This sequence joins TRBV24-1 and TRBJ2-5, with 9 bases matching TRBD1. This CDR3 comprises 14 residues. The ends lost 3 bases at V and 7 bases at J; junction bases unmatched: 5. Germline CDR1 is KGHDR and CDR2 is SFDVKD. The CDR3 DNA reads as TGTGCCACCAGTGATACACGGACAGGGGTGACCCAGTACTTC. Translated: CATSDTRTGVTQYF.

V gene TRBV6-5 combines with J gene TRBJ2-1; TRBD2 might be the D (5 bases). The ends were cut back, 2 bases at V and 6 bases at J, with 5 bases in the middle. Germline V lookup: CDR1 MNHEY, CDR2 SVGAGI. This CDR3 is built from 12 residues. CDR3 nucleotides: TGTGCCAGCAGTTACGAGGGCAATGAGCAGTTCTTC. This codes for CASSYEGNEQFF.

The chain employs TRBV5-4 and TRBJ2-2; TRBD2 matches at 15 bases. The J segment lost 2 bases and the V segment lost 6 bases, leaving 8 bases of the junction unmatched. CDR1 and CDR2 from the germline V gene are SGHNT and YYREEE (reference sequence). The CDR3 is 18 amino acids. CDR3 sequence: CASNSRTSGRANTGELFF. The DNA for the CDR3 is TGTGCCAGCAATTCGAGGACTAGCGGGAGGGCCAACACCGGGGAGCTGTTTTTT.

The V call is TRBV10-2, the J call TRBJ2-1, with D perhaps matching TRBD2 (6 bases). Deletions cut 4 bases from V and 10 bases from J, with 17 bases between. The CDR3 loop spans 14 amino acids. Germline-derived CDR1 and CDR2 are WSHSY and SAAADI. The CDR3 bases are TGCGCCAGCAGTGGACTGGAGGAGGAGGGCGAGCAGTTCTTC. Residues: CASSGLEEEGEQFF.

This chain links TRBV28 with TRBJ2-7; TRBD1 agrees at 7 bases. Germline-derived CDR1 and CDR2 are MDHEN and SYDVKM. Trimming took 5 bases from V and 2 from J; bases not matched to a gene: 9. The CDR3 spans 15 residues. CDR3 sequence: CASSDETGNPYEQYF. CDR3 bases: TGTGCCAGCAGTGATGAGACAGGGAACCCCTACGAGCAGTACTTC.

The chain couples TRBV10-2 to TRBJ2-7; tentative D call: TRBD1 (5 bases). The V and J ends lost 3 bases and 3 bases respectively, with 6 bases between them. The CDR3 spans 12 residues. CDR1 and CDR2 from the germline V gene are WSHSY and SAAADI. CDR3 loop: CASSDRDYEQYF. The CDR3 coding sequence is TGCGCCAGCAGTGACAGGGACTACGAGCAGTACTTC.

This chain uses TRBV28 with TRBJ1-2; the match to TRBD1 covers 7 bases. J gave up 1 base and V 6 bases, and 2 bases lay outside the gene matches. Germline-derived CDR1 and CDR2 are MDHEN and SYDVKM. This CDR3 comprises 13 residues. The CDR3 nucleotides read TGTGCCAGCAGCACAGGGGTTAACTATGGCTACACCTTC. It yields the protein CASSTGVNYGYTF.

This clone was counted only a few times. The chain links TRBV28 to TRBJ1-3, with TRBD1 as a possible D gene (6 bases). The CDR3 is made up of 16 amino acids. Looked up from germline, CDR1 is MDHEN and CDR2 is SYDVKM. V gave up 2 bases and J gave up 0 bases, with 11 bases separating them. The CDR3 reads CASSLRQGNSGNTIYF. CDR3 nucleotides: TGTGCCAGCAGTTTACGGCAGGGGAACTCTGGAAACACCATATATTTT. Supplemented by reference TRBV28 and TRBJ1-3, the full variable domain reads DVKVTQSSRYLVKRTGEKVFLECVQDMDHENMFWYRQDPGLGLRLIYFSYDVKMKEKGDIPEGYSVSREKKERFSLILESASTNQTSMYLCASSLRQGNSGNTIYFGEGSWLTVV.

The V gene is TRBV20-1, the J gene TRBJ1-2; the D is unclear. Between the trimmed V and J ends, which lost 3 bases and 0 bases, there was a span of 11 bases. The CDR3 runs to 14 residues. The germline CDR1 and CDR2 sequences are DFQATT and SNEGSKA (reference sequence). The CDR3 DNA reads as TGCAGTGCTAGTTCGACACCACCTAACTATGGCTACACCTTC. Translation: CSASSTPPNYGYTF.

The chain carries TRBV28 and TRBJ1-5, with TRBD1 matching over 9 bases. This CDR3 spans 17 amino acids. After removal of 5 bases from V and 0 bases from J, the junction contained 8 bases not matched to a gene. Germline CDR1 and CDR2: MDHEN and SYDVKM. As DNA, the CDR3 is TGTGCCAGCAGTCCCGGGACAGGGTTTTTTAGCAATCAGCCCCAGCATTTT. Protein sequence: CASSPGTGFFSNQPQHF.

There are a few counts of this clone. This sequence joins TRBV27 and TRBJ1-2; D is undetermined. V lost 6 bases to trimming and J lost 4 bases, with 21 bases between them. Germline V lookup: CDR1 MNHEY, CDR2 SMNVEV (reference sequence). The CDR3 is 16 amino acids. The CDR3 protein is CASREERRGGSYGYTF. As DNA, the CDR3 is TGTGCCAGCAGGGAGGAGCGACGGGGTGGTAGCTATGGCTACACCTTC.

This clone was seen a handful of times. V and J are TRBV11-3 and TRBJ2-3; 11 bases align to TRBD2. The CDR3 has 20 residues. The germline V gene encodes CDR1 SGHNT and CDR2 YENEEA. V was clipped by 4 bases and J by 7 bases; unmatched bases: 22. CDR3 protein: CASSSYIAGGGIIGHHTQYF. CDR3 DNA sequence: TGTGCCAGCAGCTCTTACATAGCGGGAGGGGGCATCATTGGTCATCATACGCAGTATTTT.

The rearrangement joins TRBV9 to TRBJ1-6; D unclear. Germline V gene sequence: CDR1 SGDLS, CDR2 YYNGEE. V gave up 4 bases and J gave up 3 bases, with 11 bases separating them. CDR3 length: 15 amino acids. CDR3 coding DNA: TGTGCCAGCAGCCCCGTTTCCAGCTATAATTCACCCCTCCACTTT. It translates to CASSPVSSYNSPLHF.

V is TRBV29-1 and J is TRBJ2-5, with D possibly TRBD1 on 7 matching bases. This CDR3 is built from 11 residues. Germline loops: CDR1 SQVTM, CDR2 ANQGSEA. The CDR3 region has the DNA TGCAGTGGACAGGAGGGAGAGACCCAGTACTTC. Its protein is CSGQEGETQYF.

This clone turned up a few times. The gene calls are TRBV28 and TRBJ1-5; D is perhaps TRBD1 (6 bases). The CDR3 extends over 18 amino acids. Per the germline V gene, CDR1 is MDHEN and CDR2 is SYDVKM. V lost 1 base to trimming and J lost 1 base, with 17 bases between them. The CDR3 region has the DNA TGTGCCAGCAGTTTATCAACAGGGTTGGGATCAAGCAATCAGCCCCAGCATTTT. It translates to CASSLSTGLGSSNQPQHF.

The rearrangement joins TRBV10-2 to TRBJ1-3; D is unresolved. This CDR3 is 11 amino acids long. Trimming removed 8 bases at V and 3 bases at J, with 5 bases between. Germline V CDR1 and CDR2: WSHSY, SAAADI. The CDR3 spells CASLGGNTIYF. DNA of the CDR3: TGCGCCAGCCTCGGTGGAAACACCATATATTTT.

The rearrangement uses TRBV5-4 and TRBJ2-1, with TRBD2 matching 14 bases. Germline-derived CDR1 and CDR2 are SGHNT and YYREEE (reference sequence). J was trimmed by 0 bases and V by 0 bases; bases with no gene match: 8. There are 20 residues in the CDR3. The CDR3 region has the DNA TGTGCCAGCAGCTTGGGACTGGGACTAGCGGGAGCCAGCTCCTACAATGAGCAGTTCTTC. Its translation is CASSLGLGLAGASSYNEQFF.

CDR3 nucleotide sequence: TGTGCCACCAGCAGAGGTTTTAGCATACTCAGCTCCTACAATGAGCAGTTCTTC. This codes for CATSRGFSILSSYNEQFF. The V gene is TRBV15, the J gene TRBJ2-1; D gene ambiguous. V gave up 1 base and J gave up 0 bases, with 16 bases separating them. There are 18 residues in the CDR3. Looked up from germline, CDR1 is LNHNV and CDR2 is YYDKDF (reference sequence).

The chain recombines TRBV28 with TRBJ1-6, with D tentatively TRBD1 (5 bases). CDR1 MDHEN and CDR2 SYDVKM come from the germline V gene. The V and J ends lost 6 bases and 7 bases respectively, with 19 bases between them. CDR3 length: 16 residues. CDR3 bases: TGTGCCAGCAGCCCTCAGTGGGGCAGAAAGAATTCACCCCTCCACTTT. It is translated as CASSPQWGRKNSPLHF. Using reference TRBV28 and TRBJ1-6 for the parts outside the CDR3, the full variable domain is DVKVTQSSRYLVKRTGEKVFLECVQDMDHENMFWYRQDPGLGLRLIYFSYDVKMKEKGDIPEGYSVSREKKERFSLILESASTNQTSMYLCASSPQWGRKNSPLHFGNGTRLTVT.

J is TRBJ2-2 and V is TRBV6-4, with TRBD1 matching 7 bases. Germline CDR1 MRHNA, CDR2 SNTAGT. Unmatched junction bases numbered 8, after V lost 6 bases and J lost 4 bases. CDR3 length equals 15 residues. The CDR3 coding sequence is TGTGCCAGCAGCCCACAGGGGCCAGGCACCGGGGAGCTGTTTTTT. Encoded protein: CASSPQGPGTGELFF.

The gene calls are TRBV16 and TRBJ1-2; TRBD1 matches at 7 bases. V shed 0 bases and J 6 bases; nucleotides not matched to a gene: 7. This CDR3 region has 15 residues. Germline CDR1 and CDR2: KGHSY and FQNENV. The CDR3 DNA follows: TGTGCCAGCAGCCAATCGCCTACAGGGGTAGATGGCTACACCTTC. Amino acid sequence: CASSQSPTGVDGYTF.

The chain links TRBV7-8 to TRBJ1-1; D is unresolved. Trimming shortened V by 2 bases and J by 11 bases, and 15 bases separated the two germline ends. The CDR3 runs 13 residues. CDR1 is SGHVS, CDR2 FQNEAQ, per germline. The CDR3 here is CASSLYQVPDAFF. As DNA, the CDR3 is TGTGCCAGCAGCTTATACCAGGTCCCGGATGCTTTCTTT.

The chain joins TRBV6-6 to TRBJ2-1; TRBD2 might be the D (5 bases). V lost 6 bases to trimming and J lost 6 bases, with 18 bases between them. The CDR3 extends over 15 amino acids. Germline values: CDR1 MNHNY, CDR2 SVGAGI (reference sequence). Here the CDR3 reads CASRLLESPLNEQFF. CDR3 bases: TGTGCCAGCAGATTACTAGAATCGCCCCTCAATGAGCAGTTCTTC.

This chain connects TRBV19 to TRBJ1-1; 10 bases match TRBD1. CDR1 is LNHDA, CDR2 SQIVND, per germline (reference sequence). The CDR3 length is 16 residues. The V and J ends lost 4 bases and 4 bases, in that order; junction bases with no gene match: 9. The CDR3: CASSTRQGADGTEAFF. The CDR3 bases are TGTGCCAGTAGTACAAGACAGGGGGCAGACGGCACTGAAGCTTTCTTT. The complete variable domain, with remaining parts taken from reference TRBV19 and TRBJ1-1, reads DGGITQSPKYLFRKEGQNVTLSCEQNLNHDAMYWYRQDPGQGLRLIYYSQIVNDFQKGDIAEGYSVSREKKESFPLTVTSAQKNPTAFYLCASSTRQGADGTEAFFGQGTRLTVV.